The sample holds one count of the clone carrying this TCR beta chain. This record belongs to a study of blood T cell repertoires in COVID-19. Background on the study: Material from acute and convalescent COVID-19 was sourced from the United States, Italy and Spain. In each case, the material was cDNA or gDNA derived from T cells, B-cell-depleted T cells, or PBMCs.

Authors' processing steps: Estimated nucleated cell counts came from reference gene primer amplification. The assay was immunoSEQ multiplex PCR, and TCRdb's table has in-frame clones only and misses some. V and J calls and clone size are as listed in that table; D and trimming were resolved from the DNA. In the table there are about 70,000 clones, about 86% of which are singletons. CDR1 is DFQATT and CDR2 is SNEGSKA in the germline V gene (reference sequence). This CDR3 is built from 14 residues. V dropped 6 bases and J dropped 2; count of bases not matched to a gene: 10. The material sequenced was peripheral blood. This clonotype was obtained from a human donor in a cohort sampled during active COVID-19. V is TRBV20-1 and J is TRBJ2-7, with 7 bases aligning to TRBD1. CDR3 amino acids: CSASDRAQTYEQYF. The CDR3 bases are TGCAGTGCCAGTGACAGGGCTCAAACCTACGAGCAGTACTTC.